This is a list of T cell receptor beta chains from one sample in a study of neurological immune-mediated disorders. TCRdb ran MiXCR on the 5' RACE reads and lists one entry per CDR3 protein. The sample holds approximately 23,000 distinct CDR3 sequences, about 10% seen once. Sequencing was performed on PBMCs. The receptors derive from a woman aged 60-75 years with HTLV-1-associated myelopathy (HAM/TSP). The CDR3 runs from the conserved cysteine through the conserved F or W. Fields, in order: V gene, D gene, J gene, clone size, CDR3 DNA, CDR3 protein. The D gene is left open where the match is weak. Size tells how often a clone was seen (once, few, many) or the class of an expanded clone, and some rows leave it out.

>TRBV3-1|.|TRBJ1-6|few
TGTGCCAGCAGCCGCCGGGACACAAATTCACCCCTCCACTTT
CASSRRDTNSPLHF
>TRBV12-3/TRBV12-4|.|TRBJ1-3|.
TGTGCCAGCAGTTTTGACACGGTTCCACGGAGATATTTT
CASSFDTVPRRYF
>TRBV29-1|.|TRBJ1-3|many
TGCAGCGTTGAAGAGGGGTTCTCTGGAAACACCATATATTTT
CSVEEGFSGNTIYF
>TRBV5-1|.|TRBJ1-2|many
TGCGCCAGCAGCGGGGTGCCGGACTATGGCTACACCTTC
CASSGVPDYGYTF
>TRBV7-2|.|TRBJ1-3|many
TGTGCCAGCAGCTTAGGACAACCGGACTCTGGAAACACCATATATTTT
CASSLGQPDSGNTIYF
>TRBV4-1|TRBD1|TRBJ1-1|many
TGCGCCAGCAGCCAAGAGGTGACAGGGGACACTGAAGCTTTCTTT
CASSQEVTGDTEAFF
>TRBV5-1|TRBD1|TRBJ1-2|many
TGCGCCAGCAGCATCCAGGGGGCGTCAAGCCATGGCTACACCTTC
CASSIQGASSHGYTF
>TRBV12-3/TRBV12-4|TRBD1|TRBJ1-1|many
TGTGCCAGCGGCACTCCCAAGGGACAGGGTGGGGGGCTGAACACTGAAGCTTTCTTT
CASGTPKGQGGGLNTEAFF
>TRBV6-5|.|TRBJ1-1|many
TGTGCCAGCAGTCTGGGGACTGAAGCTTTCTTT
CASSLGTEAFF
>TRBV20-1|.|TRBJ1-3|many
TGCAGTGCTAGAGATTGGCGTTCCTCTGGAAACACCATATATTTT
CSARDWRSSGNTIYF
>TRBV5-8|TRBD2|TRBJ2-4|many
TGTGCCAGCAGCTCAATAATAGCGGGTTACAGCCGGAAAGCCAAAAACATTCAGTACTTC
CASSSIIAGYSRKAKNIQYF
>TRBV15|TRBD2|TRBJ2-7|many
TGTGCCACCAGTATCGGGGGGGGGGGATACGAGCAGTACTTC
CATSIGGGGYEQYF
>TRBV20-1|TRBD2|TRBJ2-7|.
TGCAGTGCTAGAGAAGGGAAACTAGCGGGGCCCTACGAGCAGTACTTC
CSAREGKLAGPYEQYF
>TRBV5-1|.|TRBJ2-3|.
TGCGCCAGCAGCTTGGTTTTCACAGATACGCAGTATTTT
CASSLVFTDTQYF
>TRBV7-3|TRBD2|TRBJ2-3|many
TGTGCCAGCAGCTTATCCCCTAGCGGGGCCACAGATACGCAGTATTTT
CASSLSPSGATDTQYF
>TRBV10-2|.|TRBJ1-6|many
TGCGCCAGCAGTGACAAGGGACGCCTCTATAATTCACCCCTCCACTTT
CASSDKGRLYNSPLHF
>TRBV12-3/TRBV12-4|.|TRBJ2-7|many
TGTGCCAGCAGTTTAGGGGCAGTCTCCTACGAGCAGTACTTC
CASSLGAVSYEQYF
>TRBV9|.|TRBJ2-6|many
TGTGCCAGCAGCGTAGACATGGACCAAGGTTCTGGGGCCAACGTCCTGACTTTC
CASSVDMDQGSGANVLTF
>TRBV5-1|.|TRBJ2-7|few
TGCGCCAGCAGCCTCTCCGCGTCCGGGGTTGTTTACGAGCAGTACTTC
CASSLSASGVVYEQYF
>TRBV5-6|.|TRBJ2-3|many
TGTGCCAGCTCCCCCTTGGGAGGTAGCACAGATACGCAGTATTTT
CASSPLGGSTDTQYF
>TRBV7-2|.|TRBJ2-3|many
TGTGCCAGCAGCAGTACTAGACACACAGATACGCAGTATTTT
CASSSTRHTDTQYF
>TRBV29-1|TRBD1|TRBJ1-2|medium-sized
TGCAGCGCTGCCCCGGGACAGACTTATGGCTACACCTTC
CSAAPGQTYGYTF
>TRBV27|.|TRBJ2-7|many
TGTGCCAGCAGCCGCAACCCCTCCTACGAGCAGTACTTC
CASSRNPSYEQYF
>TRBV6-5|TRBD2|TRBJ2-1|many
TGTGCCAGCAGCCTACTAGCGGGGGCCCGGGGCAATGAGCAGTTCTTC
CASSLLAGARGNEQFF
>TRBV25-1|.|TRBJ1-5|.
TGTGCCAGTAGACCTCGGATTGAGGTTAAGAGCCAGCCCCAGCATTTT
CASRPRIEVKSQPQHF
>TRBV10-3|.|TRBJ1-6|many
TGTGCCATCAGTGAACGGACCATTAATTCACCCCTCCACTTT
CAISERTINSPLHF
>TRBV29-1|.|TRBJ1-2|many
TGCAGCGTTGAAGAGACCGGGACCCTTAGGGGCTACACCTTC
CSVEETGTLRGYTF
>TRBV7-9|.|TRBJ2-3|many
TGTGCCAGCAGGCCAGATCCCGGGACAAGATATAGCACAGATACGCAGTATTTT
CASRPDPGTRYSTDTQYF
>TRBV5-1|.|TRBJ2-3|many
TGCGCCAGCAGCTTGGAGTCGGGGCCCGGCACAGATACGCAGTATTTT
CASSLESGPGTDTQYF
>TRBV20-1|TRBD2|TRBJ2-2|many
TGCAGTGCTAGGTCGGGCGGGGGGCGCCCCGGGGAGCTGTTTTTT
CSARSGGGRPGELFF
>TRBV7-6|.|TRBJ2-2|few
TGTGCCAGCAGCCTTAGAGAGGAGCTGTTTTTT
CASSLREELFF
>TRBV20-1|TRBD2|TRBJ2-7|many
TGCAGTGCCCTAGGCCCGGCTAGCGGATCCTACGAGCAGTACTTC
CSALGPASGSYEQYF
>TRBV19|TRBD2|TRBJ2-7|.
TGTGCCAGTAATATGGGAGGGCCCTGTTCCTACGAGCAGTACTTC
CASNMGGPCSYEQYF
>TRBV3-1|.|TRBJ2-3|many
TGTGCCAGCAGCCCTCGTACATCACCGGCAGATACGCAGTATTTT
CASSPRTSPADTQYF
>TRBV12-5|TRBD1|TRBJ2-7|many
TGTGCTAGTGGTTTGGTATTGTGGGGACAGAAAACCTACGAGCAGTACTTC
CASGLVLWGQKTYEQYF
>TRBV20-1|.|TRBJ1-2|many
TGCAGTGCTAGAGATAGTACCAGGGGCTTGGGCGGCTACACCTTC
CSARDSTRGLGGYTF